This passage covers 18 T cell receptor beta chains from one sample sequenced in a study of blood T cell repertoires in COVID-19. Only in-frame clones appear in the TCRdb table, and some are missing; sequencing was by immunoSEQ multiplex PCR. The sample consists of about 160,000 clones, about 80% of them appearing once. The specimen was peripheral blood. These receptors all come from a man aged 60 to 69 with acute or convalescent COVID-19.

This clone was found once. The chain is built from TRBV11-2 and TRBJ2-5, with 14 bases matching TRBD2. The CDR3 length is 16 residues. V lost 4 bases and J lost 4; bases outside the gene matches: 5. Germline assignment: CDR1 SGHAT and CDR2 FQNNGV. The CDR3 DNA sequence: TGTGCCAGCAGCTCGACTAGCGGGGGGGCGGGAGAGACCCAGTACTTC. Protein product: CASSSTSGGAGETQYF.

V and J are TRBV11-1 and TRBJ2-3; 8 bases are a match to TRBD2. V shed 5 bases and J 0 bases; nucleotides not matched to a gene: 4. This CDR3 is 15 amino acids long. The germline V gene has CDR1 SGHAT and CDR2 FQDESV (reference sequence). In DNA, the CDR3 is TGTGCCAGCAGCCAAGTAGCGGGAAGCACAGATACGCAGTATTTT. This sequence encodes CASSQVAGSTDTQYF.

This chain links TRBV11-2 with TRBJ2-3; 13 bases map to TRBD2. CDR1 and CDR2 (germline): SGHAT, FQNNGV. The J segment lost 4 bases and the V segment lost 3 bases, leaving 1 base of the junction unmatched. The CDR3 sequence is 15 residues long. CDR3 protein: CASSFGLAGADTQYF. The CDR3 DNA reads TGTGCCAGCAGCTTCGGACTAGCGGGGGCAGATACGCAGTATTTT.

This rearrangement joins TRBV11-2 to TRBJ1-1; TRBD1 matches 8 bases. Germline CDR1 is SGHAT and CDR2 is FQNNGV. J was trimmed by 0 bases and V by 7 bases; bases with no gene match: 13. This CDR3 spans 17 amino acids. CDR3 loop: CASTPGQGSYLNTEAFF. The CDR3 DNA sequence: TGTGCCAGCACCCCAGGACAGGGATCCTACTTGAACACTGAAGCTTTCTTT.

V gene TRBV7-2 combines with J gene TRBJ2-3, with TRBD1 matching over 12 bases. The germline V gene has CDR1 SGHTA and CDR2 FQGNSA. The trim removed 2 bases at V and 7 bases at J, leaving 10 bases unmatched. The CDR3 is 17 residues long. The CDR3 sequence: CASSLNYRDRGRYTQYF. The CDR3, as DNA: TGTGCCAGCAGCTTAAATTATCGGGACAGGGGGCGTTATACGCAGTATTTT.

The chain has TRBV30 and TRBJ1-4; the match to TRBD1 covers 12 bases. Trimming at V came to 6 bases and at J to 6 bases, leaving 5 bases not matched to a gene. Germline V gives CDR1 GTSNPN, CDR2 SVGIG (reference sequence). This CDR3 spans 14 amino acids. This CDR3 is CACGGTGGYEKLFF. In DNA form, the CDR3 reads TGTGCCTGCGGGGGGACAGGGGGCTATGAAAAACTGTTTTTT.

The chain is built from TRBV10-2 and TRBJ1-6; 7 nucleotides match TRBD1. Trimming cost V 6 bases and J 7 bases; bases outside gene matches: 9. The CDR3 sequence is 15 residues long. CDR1 is WSHSY, CDR2 SAAADI, per germline. CDR3 region: CASRGRGNRNSPLHF. Here the CDR3 DNA reads TGCGCCAGCAGAGGCAGGGGGAATCGGAATTCACCCCTCCACTTT.

The rearrangement links TRBV9 to TRBJ2-1; D is unresolved. V shed 4 bases and J shed 0 bases, with 11 bases lying between them. CDR1 SGDLS and CDR2 YYNGEE come from the germline V gene. The length of the CDR3 is 15 residues. The CDR3: CASSNTASSYNEQFF. CDR3 DNA: TGTGCCAGCAGCAATACAGCTTCCTCCTACAATGAGCAGTTCTTC.

This clone was counted once. V gene TRBV6-2 or TRBV6-3 combines with J gene TRBJ1-5; tentatively, D is TRBD1 (5 bases). Germline CDR1 is MNHEY and CDR2 is SVGEGT. V was shortened by 2 bases and J by 0 bases, with 14 bases between the two germline ends. The CDR3 covers 17 residues. The DNA of the CDR3 is TGTGCCAGCAGTTACCTTCCGGGGGGAAATAGCAATCAGCCCCAGCATTTT. This sequence encodes CASSYLPGGNSNQPQHF.

This chain connects TRBV5-6 to TRBJ2-7, with D possibly matching TRBD2 (6 bases). Germline V lookup: CDR1 SGHDT, CDR2 YYEEEE. V lost 0 bases and J lost 3, with 7 bases in between. The CDR3 extends over 13 amino acids. CDR3 protein: CASSLAGVYEQYF. CDR3 DNA sequence: TGTGCCAGCAGCTTGGCGGGGGTCTACGAGCAGTACTTC. The whole variable domain, remainder taken from reference TRBV5-6 and TRBJ2-7, is DAGVTQSPTHLIKTRGQQVTLRCSPKSGHDTVSWYQQALGQGPQFIFQYYEEEERQRGNFPDRFSGHQFPNYSSELNVNALLLGDSALYLCASSLAGVYEQYFGPGTRLTVT.

The J gene is TRBJ2-7, the V gene TRBV12-3 or TRBV12-4; 7 bases are shared with TRBD2. V gave up 5 bases and J gave up 3 bases; unmatched junction bases: 4. There are 13 residues in the CDR3. In DNA form, the CDR3 reads TGTGCCAGCAGTGTAAGCGGGGTCTACGAGCAGTACTTC. This translates into CASSVSGVYEQYF.

This clone showed up just once. The gene calls are TRBV6-1 and TRBJ2-7; 14 bases align to TRBD2. V shed 1 base and J 4 bases; nucleotides not matched to a gene: 3. Germline CDR1 is MNHNS and CDR2 is SASEGT. The CDR3 loop spans 16 amino acids. The CDR3 sequence: CASSEGLAGGLYEQYF. The CDR3 DNA reads TGTGCCAGCAGTGAAGGACTAGCGGGGGGGCTGTACGAGCAGTACTTC.

The chain employs TRBV4-3 and TRBJ2-7; TRBD1 is a possible D gene (6 bases). V was clipped by 4 bases and J by 6 bases, with 16 bases between them. Germline loops: CDR1 LGHNA, CDR2 YSLEER. The CDR3 runs 14 residues. The CDR3 protein is CASSPSRGFVEQYF. The CDR3 DNA sequence: TGCGCCAGCAGCCCCAGCAGGGGTTTTGTCGAGCAGTACTTC.

The rearrangement joins TRBV6-1 to TRBJ1-3; D uncertain. The CDR3 has 15 residues. Germline V gene data show CDR1 as MNHNS and CDR2 as SASEGT. V lost 1 base and J lost 4, with 11 bases in between. The CDR3 DNA is TGTGCCAGCAGTGAAGATCTCTCAGCGGGAAACACCATATATTTT. Residues: CASSEDLSAGNTIYF.

The rearrangement joins TRBV4-2 to TRBJ2-3; 8 nucleotides align to TRBD1. CDR3 length equals 14 residues. Losses at the gene ends were 5 bases for V and 5 bases for J; bases not matched to a gene: 6. CDR1 and CDR2 (germline): LGHNA, YNFKEQ. CDR3 sequence reads: CASSKDRDIDTQYF. CDR3 bases: TGTGCCAGCAGCAAGGACAGGGATATAGATACGCAGTATTTT.

The V call is TRBV6-5, the J call TRBJ1-6; no definite D call. The ends were cut back, 8 bases at V and 0 bases at J, with 11 bases in the middle. The CDR3 contains 15 residues. Germline loops: CDR1 MNHEY, CDR2 SVGAGI. The CDR3 is CASGRGSSYNSPLHF. The CDR3 DNA follows: TGTGCCAGCGGGCGGGGTTCCTCCTATAATTCACCCCTCCACTTT.

This clone came up once. This sequence joins TRBV30 and TRBJ1-1; tentative D call: TRBD1 (5 bases). Germline loops: CDR1 GTSNPN, CDR2 SVGIG (reference sequence). V lost 3 bases and J lost 4, with 12 bases in between. The CDR3 consists of 13 residues. This chain's CDR3 is CAWSPGGRTEAFF. In DNA form, the CDR3 reads TGTGCCTGGAGCCCCGGGGGTCGCACTGAAGCTTTCTTT.

This chain joins TRBV6-2 or TRBV6-3 and TRBJ2-3; 8 nucleotides line up with TRBD1. V lost 0 bases and J lost 14; bases outside the gene matches: 7. CDR1 is MNHEY and CDR2 is SVGEGT in the germline V gene. This CDR3 is 13 amino acids long. The CDR3 sequence is CASSYSLTGDWYF. The CDR3 nucleotides read TGTGCCAGCAGTTACTCGCTGACAGGGGATTGGTATTTT.